Sequencing of this T cell receptor beta chain was carried out in a study of blood T cell repertoires in COVID-19. Study-wide background: Acute-phase and convalescent COVID-19 samples originated in the United States, Italy and Spain. PBMCs, B-cell-depleted T cells, or T cells were the source of the cDNA or gDNA that made up the material.

This CDR3 is built from 10 residues. The germline CDR1 and CDR2 sequences are LNHDA and SQIVND (reference sequence). V was clipped by 10 bases and J by 11 bases, with 14 bases between them. This clone was counted once. Per the original data handling: For nucleated cells, counts were estimated from reference gene primer amplification. The method was immunoSEQ multiplex PCR; TCRdb's version includes in-frame clones alone and lacks a portion of them. V and J calls and clone size are as listed in that table; D and trimming were resolved from the DNA. The sample includes some 240,000 clones, approximately 92% of them seen just once.

This receptor was taken from a woman in her 40s who had recovered from COVID-19. The specimen sequenced was peripheral blood. This chain connects TRBV19 to TRBJ1-1; D may be TRBD1 (5 bases). Here the CDR3 reads CATRGEEAFF. As DNA, the CDR3 is TGTGCCACTCGGGGGGAAGAGGCTTTCTTT.